This T cell receptor beta chain appears in the sequencing data of a study of blood T cell repertoires in COVID-19. The overall study: Acute-phase and convalescent COVID-19 samples originated in the United States, Italy and Spain. Sample material is recorded as cDNA or gDNA derived from T cells, B-cell-depleted T cells, or PBMCs.

Germline assignment: CDR1 LNHDA and CDR2 SQIVND (reference sequence). This CDR3 comprises 16 residues. V gave up 1 base and J gave up 5 bases; unmatched junction bases: 8. The method was immunoSEQ multiplex PCR; TCRdb's version includes in-frame clones alone and lacks a portion of them. The profile shows more than 25,000 clones, roughly nine tenths of them singletons. The chain couples TRBV19 to TRBJ2-3; 8 bases are shared with TRBD1. Sequencing was carried out using peripheral blood. The sequence was collected from a man aged 60 to 75 with acute or convalescent COVID-19. The CDR3, as DNA: TGTGCCAGTAGTATAGGATCAGGGGGCGCAAAAGATACGCAGTATTTT. It specifies CASSIGSGGAKDTQYF.